This T cell receptor (beta chain) appears in the sequencing data of a study of blood T cell repertoires in COVID-19. Across the study: Acute and convalescent COVID-19 samples came from the United States, Italy and Spain. PBMCs, B-cell-depleted T cells, or T cells provided the cDNA or gDNA that made up the material.

CDR3 length: 13 residues. V gave up 4 bases and J gave up 5 bases, with 11 bases separating them. In the original workflow: Reference gene primer amplification in the assay estimated nucleated cell counts. Assay: immunoSEQ multiplex PCR; the TCRdb copy retains only in-frame clones and omits some. The V and J calls and the clone size are those of that table, but D and trimming were determined from the DNA. The table records roughly 140,000 clones, about 76% of them present only once. The sequencing sample was made of peripheral blood. The clonotype comes from a human donor in a cohort sampled during active COVID-19. V and J are TRBV23-1 and TRBJ1-2; D remains ambiguous. TRBV23-1 is flagged as an ORF with uncertain function. CDR3 nucleotide sequence: TGCGCCAGCAGTCCCGGACTGCCTTATGGCTACACCTTC. Protein sequence: CASSPGLPYGYTF.